This T cell receptor (beta chain) stems from a study of blood T cell repertoires in COVID-19. Across the whole study: The origin of the acute and convalescent COVID-19 samples was the United States, Italy and Spain. T cells, B-cell-depleted T cells, or PBMCs supplied cDNA or gDNA.

Under the authors' procedure: The assay estimated nucleated cells by amplifying reference gene primers. The table came from immunoSEQ multiplex PCR; TCRdb's copy has only in-frame clones and leaves some out. The V and J calls and clone size come from that table; D and trimming were worked out from the DNA. The table has about 220,000 clones, more than 75% seen once. This CDR3 is 14 amino acids long. The ends were cut back, 11 bases at V and 4 bases at J, with 20 bases in the middle. Germline CDR1 and CDR2: MNHEY and SVGAGI. This chain connects TRBV6-5 to TRBJ1-1; D may be TRBD1 (5 bases). The clonotype originates from a human donor in a cohort sampled during active COVID-19. Sample: peripheral blood. CDR3 nucleotide sequence: TGTGCCTCCAAGTCCACGGGGGGGTCCACTGAAGCTTTCTTT. This encodes CASKSTGGSTEAFF.